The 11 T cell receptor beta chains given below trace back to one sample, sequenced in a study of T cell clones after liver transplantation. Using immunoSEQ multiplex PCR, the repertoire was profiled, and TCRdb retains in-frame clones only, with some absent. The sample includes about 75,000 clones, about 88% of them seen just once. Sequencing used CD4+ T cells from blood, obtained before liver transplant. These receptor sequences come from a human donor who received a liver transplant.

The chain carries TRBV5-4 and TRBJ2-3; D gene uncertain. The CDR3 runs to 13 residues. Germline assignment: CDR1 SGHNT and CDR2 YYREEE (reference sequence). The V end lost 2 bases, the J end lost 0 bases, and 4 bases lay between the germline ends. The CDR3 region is CASSLSSTDTQYF. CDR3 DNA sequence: TGTGCCAGCAGCTTAAGCAGCACAGATACGCAGTATTTT.

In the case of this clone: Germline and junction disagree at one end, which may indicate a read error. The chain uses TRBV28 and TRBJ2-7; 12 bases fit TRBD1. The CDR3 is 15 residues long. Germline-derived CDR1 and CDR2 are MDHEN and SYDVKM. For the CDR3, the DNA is TGTGCCAGCACTTTAGCCGGGACAGGGGGCTTCGAGCAGTACTTC. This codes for CASTLAGTGGFEQYF.

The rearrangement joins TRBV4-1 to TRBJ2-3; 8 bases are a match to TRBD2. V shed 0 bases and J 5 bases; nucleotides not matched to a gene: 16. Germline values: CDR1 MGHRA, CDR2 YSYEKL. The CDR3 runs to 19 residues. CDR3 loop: CASSQDLAGGGLVRDTQYF. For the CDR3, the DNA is TGCGCCAGCAGCCAAGATCTTGCGGGGGGCGGTTTGGTTAGAGATACGCAGTATTTT.

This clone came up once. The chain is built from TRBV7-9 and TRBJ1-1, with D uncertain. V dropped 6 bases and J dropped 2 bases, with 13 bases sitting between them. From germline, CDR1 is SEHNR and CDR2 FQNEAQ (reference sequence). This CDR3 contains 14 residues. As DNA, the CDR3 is TGTGCCAGCAGTGCACTTGGAGGTAACACTGAAGCTTTCTTT. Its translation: CASSALGGNTEAFF.

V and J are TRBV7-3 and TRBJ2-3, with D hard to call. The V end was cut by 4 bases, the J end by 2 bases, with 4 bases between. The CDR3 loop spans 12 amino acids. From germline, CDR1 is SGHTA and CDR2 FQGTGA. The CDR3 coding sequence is TGTGCCAGCAGCTCCCTCACAGATACGCAGTATTTT. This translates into CASSSLTDTQYF.

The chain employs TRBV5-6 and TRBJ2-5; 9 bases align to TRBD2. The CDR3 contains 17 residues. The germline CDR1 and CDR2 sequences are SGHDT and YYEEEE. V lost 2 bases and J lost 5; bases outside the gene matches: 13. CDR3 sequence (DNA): TGTGCCAGCAGCTTTGTCGGTAGCGGGAGTGTTTGGGAGACCCAGTACTTC. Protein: CASSFVGSGSVWETQYF.

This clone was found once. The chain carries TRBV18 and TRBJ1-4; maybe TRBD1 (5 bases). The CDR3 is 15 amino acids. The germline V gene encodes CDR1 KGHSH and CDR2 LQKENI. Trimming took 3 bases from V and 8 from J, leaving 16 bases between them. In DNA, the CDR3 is TGTGCCAGCTCACCTCCCGGGGGGGTTGGAGAAAAACTGTTTTTT. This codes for CASSPPGGVGEKLFF.

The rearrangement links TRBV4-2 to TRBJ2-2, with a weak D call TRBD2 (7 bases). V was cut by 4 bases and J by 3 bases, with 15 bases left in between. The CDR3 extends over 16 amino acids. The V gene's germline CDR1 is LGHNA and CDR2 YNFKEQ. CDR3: CASSLGGRRDTGELFF. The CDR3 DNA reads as TGTGCCAGCAGCCTGGGGGGGCGCCGAGACACCGGGGAGCTGTTTTTT.

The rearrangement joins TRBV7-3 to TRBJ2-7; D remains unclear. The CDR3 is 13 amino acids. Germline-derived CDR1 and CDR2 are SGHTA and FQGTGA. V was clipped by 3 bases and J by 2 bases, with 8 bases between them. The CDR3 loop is CASSFGGTYEQYF. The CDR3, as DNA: TGTGCCAGCAGCTTTGGCGGTACCTACGAGCAGTACTTC.

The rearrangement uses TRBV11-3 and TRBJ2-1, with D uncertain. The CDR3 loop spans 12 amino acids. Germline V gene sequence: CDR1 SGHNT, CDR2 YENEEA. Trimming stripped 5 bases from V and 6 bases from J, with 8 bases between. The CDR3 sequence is CASSPRSNEQFF. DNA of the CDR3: TGTGCCAGCAGCCCCCGGAGCAATGAGCAGTTCTTC.

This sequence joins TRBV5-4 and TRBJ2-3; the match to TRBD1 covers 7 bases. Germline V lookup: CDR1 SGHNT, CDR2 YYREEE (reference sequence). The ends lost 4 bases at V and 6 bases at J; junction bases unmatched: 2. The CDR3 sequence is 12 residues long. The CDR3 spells CASSQQGDTQYF. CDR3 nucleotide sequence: TGTGCCAGCAGCCAACAGGGGGATACGCAGTATTTT.